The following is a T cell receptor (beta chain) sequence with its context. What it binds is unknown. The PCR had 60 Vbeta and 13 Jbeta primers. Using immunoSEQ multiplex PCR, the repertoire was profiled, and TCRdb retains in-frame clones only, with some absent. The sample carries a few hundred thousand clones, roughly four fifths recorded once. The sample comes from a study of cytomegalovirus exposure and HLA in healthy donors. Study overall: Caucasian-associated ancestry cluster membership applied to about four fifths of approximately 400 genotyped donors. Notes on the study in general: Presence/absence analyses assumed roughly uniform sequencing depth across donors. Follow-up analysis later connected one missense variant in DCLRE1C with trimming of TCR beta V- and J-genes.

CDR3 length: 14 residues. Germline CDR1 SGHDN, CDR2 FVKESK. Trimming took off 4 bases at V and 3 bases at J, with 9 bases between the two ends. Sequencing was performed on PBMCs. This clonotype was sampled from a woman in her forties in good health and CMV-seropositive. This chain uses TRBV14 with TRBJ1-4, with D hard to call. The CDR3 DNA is TGTGCCAGCAGCCTGGGGAGACCTAATGAAAAACTGTTTTTT. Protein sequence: CASSLGRPNEKLFF.